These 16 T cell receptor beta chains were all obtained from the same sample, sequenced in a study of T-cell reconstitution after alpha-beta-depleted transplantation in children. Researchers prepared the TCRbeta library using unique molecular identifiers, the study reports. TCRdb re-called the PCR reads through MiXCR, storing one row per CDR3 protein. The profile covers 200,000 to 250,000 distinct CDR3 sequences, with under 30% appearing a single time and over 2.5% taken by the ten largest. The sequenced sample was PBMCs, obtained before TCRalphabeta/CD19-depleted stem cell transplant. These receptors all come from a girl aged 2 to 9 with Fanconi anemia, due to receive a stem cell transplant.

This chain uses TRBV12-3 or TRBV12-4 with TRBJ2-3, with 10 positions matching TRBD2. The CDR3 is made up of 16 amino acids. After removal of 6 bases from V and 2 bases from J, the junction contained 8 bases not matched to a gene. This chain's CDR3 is CASSQKAGGPTDTQYF. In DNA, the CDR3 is TGTGCCAGCAGCCAAAAAGCGGGGGGGCCCACAGATACGCAGTATTTT.

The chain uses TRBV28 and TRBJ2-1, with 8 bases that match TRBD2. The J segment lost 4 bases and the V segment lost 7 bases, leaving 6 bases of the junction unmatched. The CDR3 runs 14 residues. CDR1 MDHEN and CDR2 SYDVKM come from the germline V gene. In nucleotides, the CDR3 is TGTGCCAGCAACTGGGGCGGGGGGTACAATGAGCAGTTCTTC. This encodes CASNWGGGYNEQFF.

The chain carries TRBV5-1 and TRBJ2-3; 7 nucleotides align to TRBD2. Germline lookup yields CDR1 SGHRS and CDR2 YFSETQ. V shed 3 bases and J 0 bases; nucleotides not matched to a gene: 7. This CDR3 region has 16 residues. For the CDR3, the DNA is TGCGCCAGCAGCTCTGGAACTAGCGCAAGCACAGATACGCAGTATTTT. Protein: CASSSGTSASTDTQYF.

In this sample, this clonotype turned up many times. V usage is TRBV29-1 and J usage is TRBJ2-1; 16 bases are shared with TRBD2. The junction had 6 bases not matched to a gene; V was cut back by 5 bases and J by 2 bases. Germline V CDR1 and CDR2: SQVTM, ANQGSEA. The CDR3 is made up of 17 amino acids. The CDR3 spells CSVPGLAGGETYNEQFF. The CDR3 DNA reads TGCAGCGTTCCGGGACTAGCGGGAGGGGAAACCTACAATGAGCAGTTCTTC.

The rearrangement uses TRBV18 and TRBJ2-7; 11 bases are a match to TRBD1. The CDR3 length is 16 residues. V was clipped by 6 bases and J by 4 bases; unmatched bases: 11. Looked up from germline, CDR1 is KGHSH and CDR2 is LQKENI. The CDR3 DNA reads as TGTGCCAGCTCTCCAATTTCGGACAGGGGGCTTTACGAGCAGTACTTC. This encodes CASSPISDRGLYEQYF.

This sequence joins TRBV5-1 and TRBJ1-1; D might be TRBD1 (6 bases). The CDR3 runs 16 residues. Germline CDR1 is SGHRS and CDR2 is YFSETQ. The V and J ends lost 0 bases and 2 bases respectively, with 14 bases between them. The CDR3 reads CASSLAEAGQNTEAFF. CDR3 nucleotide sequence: TGCGCCAGCAGCTTGGCAGAGGCGGGACAAAACACTGAAGCTTTCTTT. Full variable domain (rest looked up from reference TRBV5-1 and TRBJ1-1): KAGVTQTPRYLIKTRGQQVTLSCSPISGHRSVSWYQQTPGQGLQFLFEYFSETQRNKGNFPGRFSGRQFSNSRSEMNVSTLELGDSALYLCASSLAEAGQNTEAFFGQGTRLTVV.

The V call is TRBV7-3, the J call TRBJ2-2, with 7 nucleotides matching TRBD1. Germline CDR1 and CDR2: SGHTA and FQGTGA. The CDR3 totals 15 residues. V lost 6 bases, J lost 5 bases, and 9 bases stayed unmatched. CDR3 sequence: CASRRDRDVTGELFF. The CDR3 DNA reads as TGTGCCAGCAGAAGAGACAGGGATGTGACCGGGGAGCTGTTTTTT.

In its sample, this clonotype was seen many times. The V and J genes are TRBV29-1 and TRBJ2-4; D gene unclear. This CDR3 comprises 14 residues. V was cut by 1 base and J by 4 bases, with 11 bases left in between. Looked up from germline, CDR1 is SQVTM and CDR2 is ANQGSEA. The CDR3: CSVEVAQTKNIQYF. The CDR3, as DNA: TGCAGCGTTGAAGTGGCGCAGACGAAAAACATTCAGTACTTC.

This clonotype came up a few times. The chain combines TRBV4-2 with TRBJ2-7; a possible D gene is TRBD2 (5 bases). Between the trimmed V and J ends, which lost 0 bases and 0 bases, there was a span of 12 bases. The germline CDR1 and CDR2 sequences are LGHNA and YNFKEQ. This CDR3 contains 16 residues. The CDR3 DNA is TGTGCCAGCAGCCAAGAGTTGAGCGGATCCTCCTACGAGCAGTACTTC. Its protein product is CASSQELSGSSYEQYF.

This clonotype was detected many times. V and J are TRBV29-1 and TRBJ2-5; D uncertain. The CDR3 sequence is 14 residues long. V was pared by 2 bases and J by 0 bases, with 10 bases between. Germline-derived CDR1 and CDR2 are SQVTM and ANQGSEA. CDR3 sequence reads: CSVERPDYQETQYF. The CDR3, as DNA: TGCAGCGTTGAAAGACCAGACTACCAAGAGACCCAGTACTTC.

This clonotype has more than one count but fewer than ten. The CDR3 region is CATSEDSQYGYTF. CDR3 in DNA: TGTGCCACCAGCGAGGACAGCCAGTATGGCTACACCTTC. The chain combines TRBV24-1 with TRBJ1-2, with a possible D match to TRBD1 (6 bases). The V gene lost 7 bases and the J gene lost 5 bases, with 13 bases spanning the gap. CDR1 and CDR2 (germline): KGHDR, SFDVKD. The CDR3 has 13 amino acids.

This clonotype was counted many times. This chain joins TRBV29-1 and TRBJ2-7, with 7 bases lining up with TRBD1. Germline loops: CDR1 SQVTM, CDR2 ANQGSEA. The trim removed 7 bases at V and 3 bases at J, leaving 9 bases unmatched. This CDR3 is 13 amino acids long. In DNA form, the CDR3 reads TGCAGCGCCGGGGAAGGGGGCTTCTACGAGCAGTACTTC. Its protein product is CSAGEGGFYEQYF.

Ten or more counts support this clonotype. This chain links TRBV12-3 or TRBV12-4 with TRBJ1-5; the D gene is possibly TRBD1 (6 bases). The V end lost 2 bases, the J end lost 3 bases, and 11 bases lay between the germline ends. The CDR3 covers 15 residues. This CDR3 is CASSLNRAYNQPQHF. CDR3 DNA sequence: TGTGCCAGCAGTTTAAACAGGGCCTACAATCAGCCCCAGCATTTT.

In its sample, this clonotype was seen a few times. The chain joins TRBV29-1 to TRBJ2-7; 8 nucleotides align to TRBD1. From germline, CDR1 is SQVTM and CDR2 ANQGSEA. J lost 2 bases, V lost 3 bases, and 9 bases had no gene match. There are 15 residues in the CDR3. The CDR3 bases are TGCAGCGTTGAGGGGGACAGGCAGGGTCCCTACGAGCAGTACTTC. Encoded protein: CSVEGDRQGPYEQYF.

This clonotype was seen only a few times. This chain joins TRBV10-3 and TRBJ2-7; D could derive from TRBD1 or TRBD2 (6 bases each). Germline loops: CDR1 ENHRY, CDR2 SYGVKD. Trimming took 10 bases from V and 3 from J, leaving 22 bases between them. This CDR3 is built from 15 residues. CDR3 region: CATLKGGDRNYEQYF. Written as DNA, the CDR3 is TGTGCCACCTTGAAGGGGGGAGACAGAAACTACGAGCAGTACTTC.

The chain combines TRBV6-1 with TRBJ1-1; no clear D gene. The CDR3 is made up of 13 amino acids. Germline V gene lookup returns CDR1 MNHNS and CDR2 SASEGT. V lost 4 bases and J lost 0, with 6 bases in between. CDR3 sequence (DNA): TGTGCCAGCAGTGCTTACCTGAACACTGAAGCTTTCTTT. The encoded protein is CASSAYLNTEAFF.